The rows below give T cell receptor beta chains drawn from one sample of a study of CD8 T cells in ankylosing spondylitis. Each CDR3 protein gets one entry after TCRdb re-called the 5' RACE reads with MiXCR. In the table there are roughly 160,000 distinct CDR3 sequences, 9.8% of which are singletons. Material: blood, either unsorted or a sorted T cell fraction (not recorded which). The source is a female donor with ankylosing spondylitis or in good health (not recorded which). Both conserved end residues are part of each CDR3. A D gene is named only where the DNA matches it firmly. Clone size is not always given. Where it is, it says once, few, many or a class for expanded clones.

J,V,D,size,CDR3,DNA
TRBJ1-5,TRBV6-1,NA,few,CASSGGGRNQPQHF,TGTGCCAGCAGTGGAGGGGGGCGGAATCAGCCCCAGCATTTT
TRBJ2-5,TRBV5-5,NA,NA,CASSLWIEETQYF,TGTGCCAGCAGCTTATGGATTGAGGAGACCCAGTACTTC
TRBJ1-5,TRBV6-5,NA,NA,CASSYSPQGWQPQHF,TGTGCCAGCAGTTACTCGCCGCAGGGATGGCAGCCCCAGCATTTT
TRBJ1-2,TRBV7-9,NA,many,CASSLTQGSNYGYTF,TGTGCCAGCAGCTTAACACAGGGTTCTAACTATGGCTACACCTTC
TRBJ1-1,TRBV7-8,NA,many,CASSPTAMNTEAFF,TGTGCCAGCAGCCCGACAGCCATGAACACTGAAGCTTTCTTT
TRBJ2-1,TRBV20-1,TRBD2,NA,CSARNPRTSGDYNEQFF,TGCAGTGCTAGAAACCCGAGGACTAGCGGAGACTACAATGAGCAGTTCTTC
TRBJ2-5,TRBV4-3,NA,NA,CASSLRRRVETQYF,TGCGCCAGCAGCCTTAGAAGGCGCGTGGAGACCCAGTACTTC
TRBJ2-1,TRBV6-2/TRBV6-3,NA,few,CASSYSDDGKSSYNEQFF,TGTGCCAGCAGTTACTCCGATGATGGTAAAAGCTCCTACAATGAGCAGTTCTTC
TRBJ2-1,TRBV29-1,TRBD2,many,CSVILGLGDEQFF,TGCAGCGTTATCCTCGGACTAGGGGATGAGCAGTTCTTC
TRBJ2-1,TRBV7-9,NA,NA,CASSFGGADEQFF,TGTGCCAGCAGCTTTGGAGGGGCCGATGAGCAGTTCTTC
TRBJ2-1,TRBV10-3,NA,many,CAIGRGRDNEQFF,TGTGCCATCGGCCGGGGAAGGGACAATGAGCAGTTCTTC
TRBJ1-5,TRBV4-3,TRBD1,NA,CASSLRQGKGQPQHF,TGCGCCAGCAGCCTACGACAGGGCAAGGGTCAGCCCCAGCATTTT
TRBJ1-6,TRBV4-3,NA,NA,CASSQGDTTYNSPLHF,TGCGCCAGCAGCCAAGGGGACACCACGTATAATTCACCCCTCCACTTT
TRBJ2-7,TRBV19,NA,NA,CASSTGTGYYEQYF,TGTGCCAGTAGTACTGGGACGGGATACTACGAGCAGTACTTC
TRBJ2-1,TRBV15,NA,many,CATSRDPSGGNEQFF,TGTGCCACCAGCAGAGATCCCAGCGGTGGGAATGAGCAGTTCTTC
TRBJ1-4,TRBV13,NA,NA,CASSQHIENEKLFF,TGTGCCAGCTCCCAGCACATTGAAAATGAAAAACTGTTTTTT
TRBJ2-6,TRBV9,NA,few,CASSSPGVGTGANVLTF,TGTGCCAGCAGCTCCCCGGGGGTGGGGACTGGGGCCAACGTCCTGACTTTC
TRBJ2-1,TRBV9,NA,NA,CASSQHSGSSYNEQFF,TGTGCCAGCAGCCAGCATAGCGGCAGCTCCTACAATGAGCAGTTCTTC
TRBJ2-2,TRBV3-1,NA,NA,CASSQVLTNTGELFF,TGTGCCAGCAGCCAAGTGCTAACGAACACCGGGGAGCTGTTTTTT
TRBJ2-3,TRBV27,TRBD2,NA,CASSFSSGIETQYF,TGTGCCAGCAGTTTTTCTAGCGGAATCGAGACGCAGTATTTT
TRBJ1-1,TRBV4-3,NA,many,CASSQDPYGVEAFF,TGCGCCAGCAGCCAAGATCCGTATGGGGTTGAAGCTTTCTTT
TRBJ2-1,TRBV11-3,NA,few,CASSLMGNEQFF,TGTGCCAGCAGCTTAATGGGGAATGAGCAGTTCTTC
TRBJ2-7,TRBV27,NA,NA,CASTGPLEQYF,TGTGCCAGCACCGGCCCCTTGGAGCAGTACTTC
TRBJ1-1,TRBV2,NA,NA,CASTTPPLGTEAFF,TGTGCCAGCACCACGCCCCCTTTGGGCACTGAAGCTTTCTTT
TRBJ2-7,TRBV6-2/TRBV6-3,NA,few,CASSSLRDTYEQYF,TGTGCCAGCAGTTCTCTCCGGGATACCTACGAGCAGTACTTC
TRBJ2-1,TRBV9,TRBD1,NA,CASSEGGTGGNYNEQFF,TGTGCCAGCAGCGAAGGAGGGACAGGGGGAAATTACAATGAGCAGTTCTTC
TRBJ2-5,TRBV12-3/TRBV12-4,NA,many,CASSSGKETQYF,TGTGCCAGCAGTTCGGGGAAAGAGACCCAGTACTTC
TRBJ2-1,TRBV27,NA,NA,CASRWGNEQFF,TGTGCCAGCCGCTGGGGGAATGAGCAGTTCTTC
TRBJ2-7,TRBV20-1,TRBD2,many,CSVFQLAGEGSYEQYF,TGCAGTGTTTTTCAGCTAGCGGGGGAAGGGTCCTACGAGCAGTACTTC
TRBJ2-2,TRBV10-3,TRBD2,many,CAISEEGRASTGELFF,TGTGCCATCAGTGAGGAGGGGAGGGCCAGCACCGGGGAGCTGTTTTTT
TRBJ1-5,TRBV19,TRBD1,few,CASSLPPDRLNQPQHF,TGTGCCAGTAGTCTACCGCCGGACAGGCTAAATCAGCCCCAGCATTTT
TRBJ2-5,TRBV6-2/TRBV6-3,NA,few,CASISSARQTQYF,TGTGCCAGCATCTCGAGTGCGAGGCAGACCCAGTACTTC
TRBJ2-7,TRBV27,NA,few,CASQLRGDYEQYF,TGTGCCAGCCAACTCAGGGGTGACTACGAGCAGTACTTC
TRBJ1-1,TRBV30,NA,NA,CAWSPDATEAFF,TGTGCCTGGAGTCCGGATGCCACTGAAGCTTTCTTT
TRBJ2-1,TRBV20-1,NA,NA,CSASFGEQFF,TGCAGTGCTAGCTTTGGAGAGCAGTTCTTC
TRBJ1-3,TRBV25-1,NA,NA,CAVGHQNTDFPGNTIYF,TGTGCCGTCGGGCACCAGAACACCGATTTCCCTGGAAACACCATATATTTT
TRBJ2-3,TRBV10-3,TRBD2,many,CAISQAGDTDTQYF,TGTGCCATCAGTCAAGCGGGAGATACAGATACGCAGTATTTT
TRBJ1-6,TRBV5-5,NA,NA,CASSLDWSSYNSPLHF,TGTGCCAGCAGTCTTGACTGGAGCTCCTATAATTCACCCCTCCACTTT
TRBJ2-7,TRBV11-2,NA,few,CASSFGRQEGYEQYF,TGTGCCAGCAGCTTTGGCCGGCAAGAGGGGTACGAGCAGTACTTC
TRBJ1-2,TRBV9,TRBD1,few,CASSVGEDRNYGYTF,TGTGCCAGCAGCGTAGGTGAGGACAGGAACTATGGCTACACCTTC
TRBJ2-1,TRBV20-1,NA,few,CSARFPVLNEQFF,TGCAGTGCTAGATTTCCAGTCCTGAATGAGCAGTTCTTC
TRBJ2-5,TRBV27,NA,NA,CASGLGETQYF,TGTGCCAGCGGACTGGGGGAGACCCAGTACTTC
TRBJ2-3,TRBV20-1,TRBD2,many,CSAEGERESPDTQYF,TGCAGTGCGGAGGGGGAGCGGGAGAGCCCAGATACGCAGTATTTT
TRBJ2-1,TRBV4-3,NA,many,CASSQDGSGDEQFF,TGCGCCAGCAGCCAAGATGGGTCTGGCGATGAGCAGTTCTTC